The clone carrying this T cell receptor (beta chain) was observed once. Assay: immunoSEQ multiplex PCR; the TCRdb copy retains only in-frame clones and omits some. The sample has about 250,000 clones, 65% to 90% seen once. This specimen comes from a study of blood T cell repertoires in COVID-19. Study overall: The United States, Italy and Spain supplied acute and convalescent COVID-19 samples.

The germline V gene has CDR1 SQVTM and CDR2 ANQGSEA. V was pared by 6 bases and J by 9 bases, with 20 bases between. This CDR3 spans 13 amino acids. Sample: peripheral blood. The receptor's source is an older woman with acute or convalescent COVID-19. V is TRBV29-1 and J is TRBJ1-2; weak D call: TRBD1 (5 bases). CDR3 nucleotide sequence: TGCAGCGTCGGCGGGGGAGGTAAGAGGCGCTACACCTTC. Protein sequence: CSVGGGGKRRYTF. The full variable domain, with the rest looked up from reference TRBV29-1 and TRBJ1-2, is SAVISQKPSRDICQRGTSLTIQCQVDSQVTMMFWYRQQPGQSLTLIATANQGSEATYESGFVIDKFPISRPNLTFSTLTVSNMSPEDSSIYLCSVGGGGKRRYTFGSGTRLTVV.